The clone carrying this TCR beta chain was detected many times. What it recognizes is unknown. This sample is part of a study of early T cells in non-severe SARS-CoV-2 infection. Study as a whole: Sequenced bulk RNA came from whole blood that was unsorted, and chains were unpaired.

Findings and caveats of the study: Lookups in VDJdb leaned toward anti-spike CD8 responses and missed private and CD4 specificities.

This CDR3 is 15 amino acids long. The germline V gene has CDR1 SNHLY and CDR2 FYNNEI. V shed 5 bases, J shed 7 bases, and the junction held 7 bases outside the gene matches. Unique molecular identifiers were added to individual cDNA molecules. TCRdb re-called the 5' RACE reads with MiXCR, one entry per CDR3 protein. The data contain around 83,000 distinct CDR3 sequences, approximately 12% of them singletons. The sequence derives from an adult who was a healthcare worker with PCR-confirmed SARS-CoV-2 infection or an uninfected control (not recorded which). The chain links TRBV2 to TRBJ2-1, with TRBD2 matching over 11 bases. This specimen was whole blood, taken at baseline. The CDR3 region is CASSSTSGSGNEQFF. CDR3 sequence (DNA): TGTGCCAGCAGTTCTACTAGCGGGAGTGGTAATGAGCAGTTCTTC.